This TCR beta chain was captured by sequencing in a study of T cells in localized non-small cell lung cancer. Points from the study as a whole: Heterogeneity within the tumor remains possible, as just one region underwent sequencing.

The protocol was immunoSEQ multiplex PCR, while the TCRdb copy is restricted to in-frame clones and leaves out a portion. Altogether fewer than 20,000 clones are present, about 90% being singletons, with the ten largest covering about 2.5%. As regards this clone: What it binds is unknown.

The CDR3 contains 16 residues. V lost 1 base and J lost 1, with 13 bases in between. Germline CDR1 SGHTA, CDR2 FQGNSA. The sample here was peripheral blood, taken before any cancer treatment. This clonotype was sampled from a woman aged 35 to 69 with stage I lung adenocarcinoma. The chain is built from TRBV7-2 and TRBJ1-1; the D is unclear. The CDR3 nucleotides read TGTGCCAGCAGCTTAGTTGGAGGCCCGAAGAACACTGAAGCTTTCTTT. This sequence encodes CASSLVGGPKNTEAFF.